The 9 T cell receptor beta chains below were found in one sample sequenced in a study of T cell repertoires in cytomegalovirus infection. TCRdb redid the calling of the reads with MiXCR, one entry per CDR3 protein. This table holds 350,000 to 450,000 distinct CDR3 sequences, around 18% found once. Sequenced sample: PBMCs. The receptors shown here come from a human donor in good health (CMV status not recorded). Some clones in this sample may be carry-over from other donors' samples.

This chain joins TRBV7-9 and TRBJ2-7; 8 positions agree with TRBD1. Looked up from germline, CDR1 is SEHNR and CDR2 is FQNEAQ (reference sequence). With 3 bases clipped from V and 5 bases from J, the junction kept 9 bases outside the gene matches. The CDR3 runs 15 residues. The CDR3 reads CASSFTGTGPDEQYF. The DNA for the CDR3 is TGTGCCAGCAGCTTTACCGGGACAGGACCTGACGAGCAGTACTTC.

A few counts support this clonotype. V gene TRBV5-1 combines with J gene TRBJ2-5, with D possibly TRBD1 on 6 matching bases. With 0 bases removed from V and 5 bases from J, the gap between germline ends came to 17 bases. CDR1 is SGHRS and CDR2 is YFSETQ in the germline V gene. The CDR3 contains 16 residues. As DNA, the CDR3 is TGCGCCAGCAGCTTGGTCGCCGTCAGGGGTGGGGAGACCCAGTACTTC. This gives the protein CASSLVAVRGGETQYF.

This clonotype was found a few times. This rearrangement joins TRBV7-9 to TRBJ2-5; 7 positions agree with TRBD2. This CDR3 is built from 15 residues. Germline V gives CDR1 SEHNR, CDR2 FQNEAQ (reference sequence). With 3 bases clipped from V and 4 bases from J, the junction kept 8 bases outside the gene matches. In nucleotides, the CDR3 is TGTGCCAGCAGCTTGGTGCGGGAGATAGGAGAGACCCAGTACTTC. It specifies CASSLVREIGETQYF.

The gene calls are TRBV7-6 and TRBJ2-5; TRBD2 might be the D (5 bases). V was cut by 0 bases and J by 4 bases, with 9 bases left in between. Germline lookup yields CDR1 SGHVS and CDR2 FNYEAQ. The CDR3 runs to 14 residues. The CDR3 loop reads CASSLARRAETQYF. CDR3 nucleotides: TGTGCCAGCAGCTTAGCGCGGCGGGCAGAGACCCAGTACTTC.

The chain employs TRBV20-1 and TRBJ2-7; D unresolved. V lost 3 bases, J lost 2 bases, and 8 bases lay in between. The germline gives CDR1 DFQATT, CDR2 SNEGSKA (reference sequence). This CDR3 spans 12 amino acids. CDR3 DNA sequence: TGCAGTGCTAGCAGGATCCCCTACGAGCAGTACTTC. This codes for CSASRIPYEQYF.

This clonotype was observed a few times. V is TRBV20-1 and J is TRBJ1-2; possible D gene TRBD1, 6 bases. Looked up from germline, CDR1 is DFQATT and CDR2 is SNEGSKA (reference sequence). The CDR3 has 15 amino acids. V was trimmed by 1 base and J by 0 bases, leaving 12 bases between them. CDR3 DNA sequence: TGCAGTGCTAGAGTCCTCGGGACACCTAACTATGGCTACACCTTC. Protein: CSARVLGTPNYGYTF.

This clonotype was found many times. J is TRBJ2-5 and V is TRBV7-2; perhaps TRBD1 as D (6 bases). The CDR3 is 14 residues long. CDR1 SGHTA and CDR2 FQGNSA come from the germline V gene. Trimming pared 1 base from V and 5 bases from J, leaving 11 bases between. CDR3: CASSLVPGVETQYF. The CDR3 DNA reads TGTGCCAGCAGCTTAGTGCCAGGGGTGGAGACCCAGTACTTC. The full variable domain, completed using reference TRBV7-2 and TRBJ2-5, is GAGVSQSPSNKVTEKGKDVELRCDPISGHTALYWYRQSLGQGLEFLIYFQGNSAPDKSGLPSDRFSAERTGGSVSTLTIQRTQQEDSAVYLCASSLVPGVETQYFGPGTRLLVL.

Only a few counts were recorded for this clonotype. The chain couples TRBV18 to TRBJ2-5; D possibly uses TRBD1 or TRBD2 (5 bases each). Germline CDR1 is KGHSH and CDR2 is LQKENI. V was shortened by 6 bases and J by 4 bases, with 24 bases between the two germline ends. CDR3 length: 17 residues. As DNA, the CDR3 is TGTGCCAGCTCTCCTACAGAGGCTGGGGACCCACGAGAGACCCAGTACTTC. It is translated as CASSPTEAGDPRETQYF. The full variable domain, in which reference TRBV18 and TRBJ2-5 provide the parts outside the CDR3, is NAGVMQNPRHLVRRRGQEARLRCSPMKGHSHVYWYRQLPEEGLKFMVYLQKENIIDESGMPKERFSAEFPKEGPSILRIQQVVRGDSAAYFCASSPTEAGDPRETQYFGPGTRLLVL.

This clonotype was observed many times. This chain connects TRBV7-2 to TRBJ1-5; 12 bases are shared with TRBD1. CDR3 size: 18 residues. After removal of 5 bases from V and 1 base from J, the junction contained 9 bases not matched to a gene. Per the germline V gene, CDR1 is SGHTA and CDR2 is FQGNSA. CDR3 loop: CASSTGTGGPSSNQPQHF. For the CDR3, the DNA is TGTGCCAGCAGCACCGGGACAGGGGGCCCCAGCAGCAATCAGCCCCAGCATTTT.